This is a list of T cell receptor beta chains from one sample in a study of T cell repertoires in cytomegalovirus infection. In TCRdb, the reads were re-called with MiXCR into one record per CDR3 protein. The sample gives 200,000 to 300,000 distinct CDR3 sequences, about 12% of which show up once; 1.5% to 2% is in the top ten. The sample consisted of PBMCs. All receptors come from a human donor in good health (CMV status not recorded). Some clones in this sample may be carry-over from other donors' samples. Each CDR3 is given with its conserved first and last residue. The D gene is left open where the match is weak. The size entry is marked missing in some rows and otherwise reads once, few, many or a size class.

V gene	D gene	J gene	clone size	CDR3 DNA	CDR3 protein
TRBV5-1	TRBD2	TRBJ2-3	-	TGCGCCAGCAGTGGGGGACTAGCCGGCGGAGATACGCAGTATTTT	CASSGGLAGGDTQYF
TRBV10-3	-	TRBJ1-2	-	TGTGCCATCAGTGGGCCCCGGGACCAAGGAGGCTACACCTTC	CAISGPRDQGGYTF
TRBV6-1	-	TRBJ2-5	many	TGTGCCAGCAGTGAAGGGCGCTCCGAGACCCAGTACTTC	CASSEGRSETQYF
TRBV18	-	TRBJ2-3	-	TGTGCCAGCTCACCACTTGGACCTACCGGGACAGATACGCAGTATTTT	CASSPLGPTGTDTQYF
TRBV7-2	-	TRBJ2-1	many	TGTGCCAGCAGCTTACGCCAGAGCCTTTCTTCCAATGAGCAGTTCTTC	CASSLRQSLSSNEQFF
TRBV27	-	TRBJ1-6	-	TGTGCCAGCAGTCCCGGGTACAATCTACGTTCACCCCTCCACTTT	CASSPGYNLRSPLHF
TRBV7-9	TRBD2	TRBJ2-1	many	TGTGCCAGCAGCTCCGGACTAGCGGGAGGGCTTGGAGATGAGCAGTTCTTC	CASSSGLAGGLGDEQFF
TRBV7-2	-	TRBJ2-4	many	TGTGCCAGCAGCTTAGGGGGCAGCAGGGTAGACATTCAGTACTTC	CASSLGGSRVDIQYF
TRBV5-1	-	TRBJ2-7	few	TGCGCCAGCAGGGAACTGGGGGCAGGGACCTACGAGCAGTACTTC	CASRELGAGTYEQYF
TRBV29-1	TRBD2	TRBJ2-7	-	TGCAGCGTTGCTGGACTAGCGGACTCCTACGAGCAGTACTTC	CSVAGLADSYEQYF
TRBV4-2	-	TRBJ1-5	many	TGTGCCAGCAGCCAAACGGCGGGGGCATCGGAGCCCCAGCATTTT	CASSQTAGASEPQHF
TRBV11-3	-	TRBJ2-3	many	TGTGCCAGCAGCGGGGGGGGCGCAGCGGATACGCAGTATTTT	CASSGGGAADTQYF
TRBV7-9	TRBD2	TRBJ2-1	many	TGTGCCAGCAGCTTGAGGGGACTAGCGGTCAATGAGCAGTTCTTC	CASSLRGLAVNEQFF
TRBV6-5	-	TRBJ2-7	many	TGTGCCAGCAGTTCGGGGACCTTCTCCTACGAGCAGTACTTC	CASSSGTFSYEQYF
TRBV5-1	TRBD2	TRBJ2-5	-	TGCGCCAGCAGGGGGACTAGCGGGAGTGAGACCCAGTACTTC	CASRGTSGSETQYF
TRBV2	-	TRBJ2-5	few	TGTGCCAGCAGTCCGCGGTTACGCCTTTCGGGGGAGACCCAGTACTTC	CASSPRLRLSGETQYF
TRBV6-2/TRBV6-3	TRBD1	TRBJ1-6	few	TGTGCCAGCAGTAACTTCGACAGGGTGGTAGAATCACCCCTCCACTTT	CASSNFDRVVESPLHF
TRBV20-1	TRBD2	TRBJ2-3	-	TGCAGTGCTGTCCCTAGACTAGCGGGAGAAGATACGCAGTATTTT	CSAVPRLAGEDTQYF
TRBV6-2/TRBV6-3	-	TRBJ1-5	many	TGTGCCAGCAGTTGGGCGCGCAATCAGCCCCAGCATTTT	CASSWARNQPQHF
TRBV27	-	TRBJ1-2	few	TGTGCCAGCAGTTTACAAGGTAGTAAGGGCTACACCTTC	CASSLQGSKGYTF
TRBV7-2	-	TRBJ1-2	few	TGTGCCAGCAGCATTGGGGCCAGTGTTAACTATGGCTACACCTTC	CASSIGASVNYGYTF
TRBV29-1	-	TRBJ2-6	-	TGCAGCGTTGCTACGGGGAGAAGCTCTGGGGCCAACGCCCTGACTTTC	CSVATGRSSGANALTF
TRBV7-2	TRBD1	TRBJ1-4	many	TGTGCCAGCACCGAACAGGGGGGGAATGAAAAACTGTTTTTT	CASTEQGGNEKLFF
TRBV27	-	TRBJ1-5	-	TGTGCCAGCAGTGGCTCAATTCTAGCGGATCAGCCCCAGCATTTT	CASSGSILADQPQHF
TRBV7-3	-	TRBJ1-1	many	TGTGCCAGCAGCTTAAGGCTCCGGGATGCAGCTTTCTTT	CASSLRLRDAAFF
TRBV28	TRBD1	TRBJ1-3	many	TGTGCCAGCAGTGGACAGGGCTCTGGAAACACCATATATTTT	CASSGQGSGNTIYF
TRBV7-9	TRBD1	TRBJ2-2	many	TGTGCCAGCAAAGGACAGGGGACCGGGGAGCTGTTTTTT	CASKGQGTGELFF
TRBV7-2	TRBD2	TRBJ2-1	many	TGTGCCAGCAGGCCCTCGATAGATTTGACTAGCGACGATGAGCAGTTCTTC	CASRPSIDLTSDDEQFF
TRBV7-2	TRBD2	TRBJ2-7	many	TGTGCCAGCAGCCCGGGACTAGCGGGAAGCGAGCAGTACTTC	CASSPGLAGSEQYF
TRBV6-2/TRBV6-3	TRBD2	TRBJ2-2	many	TGTGCCAGCAGTTATGCAGCGGGGGATGTTTTGAACACCGGGGAGCTGTTTTTT	CASSYAAGDVLNTGELFF
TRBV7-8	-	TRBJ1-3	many	TGTGCCAGCAGCTCCCGAGTAGGAGAGGCGAACACCATATATTTT	CASSSRVGEANTIYF
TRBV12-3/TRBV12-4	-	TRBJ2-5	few	TGTGCCAGCAGTTTTGGACAGACCGAGACCCAGTACTTC	CASSFGQTETQYF
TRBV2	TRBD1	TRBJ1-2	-	TGTGCCAGCAGAGGGGACAGCTATGGCTACACCTTC	CASRGDSYGYTF
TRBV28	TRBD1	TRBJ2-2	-	TGTGCCAGCAAGTCACCGGGACAGGGGGCCACCGGGGAGCTGTTTTTT	CASKSPGQGATGELFF
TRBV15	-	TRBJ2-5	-	TGTGTCACCAGCAGAGTAGGGGAGGAGACCCAGTACTTC	CVTSRVGEETQYF
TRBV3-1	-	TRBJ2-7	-	TGTGCCAGCAGCCCGGGCGCGGCGCAGTACTTC	CASSPGAAQYF
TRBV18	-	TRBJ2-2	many	TGTGCCAGCTCAGATCGAGTTACCGGGGAGCTGTTTTTT	CASSDRVTGELFF
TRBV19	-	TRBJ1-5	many	TGTGCCAGTAGTATAGATCGGGAGAGGCCCATCCCCCAGCATTTT	CASSIDRERPIPQHF
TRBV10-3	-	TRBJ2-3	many	TGTGCCATCAGTGAGGGGCCAGAGGGTACGCAGTATTTT	CAISEGPEGTQYF
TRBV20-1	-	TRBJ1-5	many	TGCAGTGCCAGAGATAGGGCAGGGCGGACCAATCAGCCCCAGCATTTT	CSARDRAGRTNQPQHF
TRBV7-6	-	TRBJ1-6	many	TGTGCCAGCAGCCCTGGACAGTATTCACCCCTCCACTTT	CASSPGQYSPLHF
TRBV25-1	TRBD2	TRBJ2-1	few	TGTGCCAGCAGTGAAGTAGCGGGAGTGAAAAATGAGCAGTTCTTC	CASSEVAGVKNEQFF
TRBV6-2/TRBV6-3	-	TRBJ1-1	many	TGTGCCAGCAGAGATCAGATGAACACTGAAGCTTTCTTT	CASRDQMNTEAFF
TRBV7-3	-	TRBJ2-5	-	TGTGCCAGCAGCTCCTACATTTGGGGCCCCGGGGAGACCCAGTACTTC	CASSSYIWGPGETQYF
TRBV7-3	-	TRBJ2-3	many	TGTGCCAGCAGCTTAAGGGGGGGGACAATTACGCAGTATTTT	CASSLRGGTITQYF
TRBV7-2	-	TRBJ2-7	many	TGTGCCAGCAGCTTAGCCGGGGGTTCGATCTACGAGCAGTACTTC	CASSLAGGSIYEQYF
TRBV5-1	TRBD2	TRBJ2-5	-	TGCGCCAGCAGGGGACTAGCGGAAGAGACCCAGTACTTC	CASRGLAEETQYF
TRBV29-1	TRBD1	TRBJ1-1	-	TGCAGCGTTGGGAAGGGACAGGGAGGCACTGAAGCTTTCTTT	CSVGKGQGGTEAFF
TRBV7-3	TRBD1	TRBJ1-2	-	TGTGCCAGCAGCTTCTCCGGGACAGCTTTCACCGATGGCTACACCTTC	CASSFSGTAFTDGYTF
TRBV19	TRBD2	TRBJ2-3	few	TGTGCCAGTAGTGCTAGCGGGAGAACAGATACGCAGTATTTT	CASSASGRTDTQYF
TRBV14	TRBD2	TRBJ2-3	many	TGTGCCAGCAGCCGGACTAGCGGGGGGACAGATACGCAGTATTTT	CASSRTSGGTDTQYF
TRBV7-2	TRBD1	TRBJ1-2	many	TGTGCCAGCAGCCAGACAGGGAACTATGGCTACACCTTC	CASSQTGNYGYTF
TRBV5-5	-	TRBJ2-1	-	TGTGCCAGCAGCTTGGTTATACAGTCGGCTTCCTATGAGCAGTTCTTC	CASSLVIQSASYEQFF
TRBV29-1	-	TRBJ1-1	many	TGCAGCGTTGAAGATTGGGGCACTGAAGCTTTCTTT	CSVEDWGTEAFF